This T cell receptor beta chain was documented in a study of early T cells in non-severe SARS-CoV-2 infection. The wider study: The input, bulk RNA from unsorted whole blood, was sequenced, and chains were unpaired. Study-wide results and limits: Lookups in VDJdb leaned toward anti-spike CD8 responses and missed private and CD4 specificities.

The CDR3 sequence is 13 residues long. From germline, CDR1 is WNHNN and CDR2 SYGVQD (reference sequence). V was trimmed by 5 bases and J by 5 bases, leaving 12 bases between them. This clonotype was seen a handful of times. Antigen unknown. Attachment of unique molecular identifiers was made to individual cDNA molecules. From the 5' RACE reads, TCRdb called clonotypes with MiXCR, one entry per CDR3 protein. The sample has tens of thousands of distinct CDR3 sequences, around 4.5% seen once; the top ten hold less than 6%. Sequencing was performed on whole blood. V and J are TRBV10-1 and TRBJ1-1; D not resolved. The receptor was isolated from an adult who was a healthcare worker with PCR-confirmed SARS-CoV-2 infection or an uninfected control (not recorded which). Here the CDR3 DNA reads TGCGCCAGCAGTTTCCAAGGGCTGACTGAAGCTTTCTTT. Its protein is CASSFQGLTEAFF.